The T cell receptor beta chain described here comes from a study of OX40 agonist ivuxolimab in advanced cancers. Points from the study as a whole: With doses of 0.1-3.0 mg/kg, partial responders showed among the lowest clonal expansion.

Data came from immunoSEQ multiplex PCR; TCRdb stores just in-frame clones and leaves some out. The sample lists around 74,000 clones, about 80% occurring once. With autoimmune disease history or systemic immunosuppression, patients were excluded. Per germline, CDR1 MNHNS and CDR2 SASEGT. V dropped 0 bases and J dropped 6; count of bases not matched to a gene: 4. The CDR3 sequence is 15 residues long. Turning to this clone: Its antigen is still unknown.

This TCR came from an adult with an advanced solid tumor such as melanoma, head and neck, liver or kidney cancer. The chain has TRBV6-1 and TRBJ1-2; the match to TRBD1 covers 10 bases. The sample in question was CD4+ or CD8+ T cells sorted from blood, obtained in a trial of the OX40 agonist ivuxolimab. The CDR3 protein is CASSEAGDRGDGYTF. CDR3 in DNA: TGTGCCAGCAGTGAAGCGGGGGACAGGGGAGATGGCTACACCTTC.